One and the same sample provided the 26 T cell receptor beta chains below, sequenced in a study of blood T cell repertoires in COVID-19. Some clones are missing from TCRdb's copy, which holds only in-frame ones; the method was immunoSEQ multiplex PCR. The sample includes tens of thousands of clones, roughly nine tenths of them seen just once. The sample taken for sequencing was peripheral blood. Receptors originate from a man aged 55 to 70 with acute or convalescent COVID-19.

The chain employs TRBV7-2 and TRBJ2-7; 9 bases are a match to TRBD1. The germline CDR1 and CDR2 sequences are SGHTA and FQGNSA. The J segment lost 2 bases and the V segment lost 1 base, leaving 3 bases of the junction unmatched. This CDR3 contains 15 residues. CDR3 bases: TGTGCCAGCAGCTTAGTTGGGACAGGGACCTACGAGCAGTACTTC. Its translation: CASSLVGTGTYEQYF.

The J gene is TRBJ2-7, the V gene TRBV5-6; D gene ambiguous. CDR1 SGHDT and CDR2 YYEEEE come from the germline V gene. V lost 0 bases, J lost 0 bases, and 4 bases lay in between. CDR3 length: 13 residues. The chain's CDR3 is CASSLAYSYEQYV. DNA for the CDR3: TGTGCCAGCAGCTTGGCCTACTCCTACGAGCAGTACGTC.

The rearrangement joins TRBV9 to TRBJ2-5, with 12 positions matching TRBD2. With 3 bases clipped from V and 5 bases from J, the junction kept 8 bases outside the gene matches. CDR1 and CDR2 (germline): SGDLS, YYNGEE. The CDR3 has 16 amino acids. CDR3 nucleotide sequence: TGTGCCAGCAGCGGACCTAGCGGGAGGGCCAGGGAGACCCAGTACTTC. Translating gives CASSGPSGRARETQYF.

The V call is TRBV7-2, the J call TRBJ2-7, with 7 bases identical to TRBD1. The germline CDR1 and CDR2 sequences are SGHTA and FQGNSA. The CDR3 totals 15 residues. V gave up 2 bases and J gave up 3 bases; unmatched junction bases: 7. The DNA of the CDR3 is TGTGCCAGCAGCTTACAACCGGGACAGTACTACGAGCAGTACTTC. It yields the protein CASSLQPGQYYEQYF.

The chain couples TRBV9 to TRBJ1-4, with D possibly being TRBD1 (6 bases). The CDR3 is 15 residues long. Germline V gene data show CDR1 as SGDLS and CDR2 as YYNGEE. Trimming removed 4 bases at V and 7 bases at J, with 17 bases between. The DNA of the CDR3 is TGTGCCAGCAGCCGAGATAATTACAGGGCTGAAAAACTGTTTTTT. Protein sequence: CASSRDNYRAEKLFF.

This chain links TRBV7-9 with TRBJ1-2, with 7 bases that match TRBD1. The junction had 9 bases not matched to a gene; V was cut back by 3 bases and J by 5 bases. Germline CDR1 reads SEHNR; CDR2 reads FQNEAQ (reference sequence). The CDR3 contains 15 residues. The CDR3 DNA reads TGTGCCAGCAGCTTCTGGGCAGGGGGAAAGTATGGCTACACCTTC. It specifies CASSFWAGGKYGYTF.

This clone was counted a single time. The chain employs TRBV19 and TRBJ2-2, with a possible D match to TRBD2 (5 bases). CDR1 LNHDA and CDR2 SQIVND come from the germline V gene (reference sequence). The CDR3 has 14 amino acids. V gave up 6 bases and J gave up 0 bases, with 8 bases separating them. CDR3 region: CASRDSTNTGELFF. The DNA for the CDR3 is TGTGCCAGTAGGGACTCAACGAACACCGGGGAGCTGTTTTTT.

The gene calls are TRBV4-1 and TRBJ2-1; tentative D call: TRBD2 (6 bases). The CDR3 runs to 20 residues. Germline V CDR1 and CDR2: MGHRA, YSYEKL. V was clipped by 4 bases and J by 9 bases, with 34 bases between them. The CDR3 sequence: CASSLRPTPPTRFSASEQFF. The CDR3 bases are TGCGCCAGCAGCCTTCGACCAACCCCGCCGACTAGATTCTCAGCCAGTGAGCAGTTCTTC.

This rearrangement joins TRBV7-9 to TRBJ2-5, with TRBD2 identical over 12 bases. J gave up 0 bases and V 0 bases, and 2 bases lay outside the gene matches. The CDR3 runs 17 residues. CDR1 and CDR2 from the germline V gene are SEHNR and FQNEAQ (reference sequence). DNA of the CDR3: TGTGCCAGCAGCTTAGCAGGACTAGCGGGGCACCAAGAGACCCAGTACTTC. Translated, it gives CASSLAGLAGHQETQYF.

The V gene is TRBV6-6, the J gene TRBJ2-2; no clear D gene. Trimming took 0 bases from V and 3 from J, leaving 5 bases between them. CDR1 is MNHNY and CDR2 is SVGAGI in the germline V gene (reference sequence). This CDR3 is 14 amino acids long. In DNA, the CDR3 is TGTGCCAGCAGTTACTCCCCAGACACCGGGGAGCTGTTTTTT. This translates into CASSYSPDTGELFF.

J is TRBJ1-1 and V is TRBV20-1; no firm D call. The CDR3 extends over 13 amino acids. Germline V gene sequence: CDR1 DFQATT, CDR2 SNEGSKA (reference sequence). The germline V and J ends were trimmed by 3 bases and 1 base, with 9 bases remaining between them. CDR3 nucleotide sequence: TGCAGTGCTAGTGACATTCCGAACACTGAAGCTTTCTTT. This translates into CSASDIPNTEAFF.

The rearrangement uses TRBV29-1 and TRBJ2-1; 9 bases are shared with TRBD2. This CDR3 comprises 10 residues. Germline-derived CDR1 and CDR2 are SQVTM and ANQGSEA. Germline trimming cut 2 bases from V and 15 bases from J; bases unmatched to any gene: 2. This CDR3 is CSVESGRTFF. CDR3 coding DNA: TGCAGCGTTGAAAGCGGGAGGACGTTCTTC.

This chain links TRBV27 with TRBJ2-7; D may be TRBD2 (6 bases). V was shortened by 4 bases and J by 7 bases, with 17 bases between the two germline ends. Germline V CDR1 and CDR2: MNHEY, SMNVEV (reference sequence). This CDR3 has 14 amino acids. The CDR3 nucleotides are TGTGCCAGCAGTTCCGGGAGCCCATTCTCGGAGCAGTACTTC. This gives the protein CASSSGSPFSEQYF.

CDR3 sequence reads: CASSLYRDSGELFF. The CDR3 nucleotides read TGTGCCAGTAGTTTATACAGGGATTCCGGGGAGCTGTTTTTT. This sequence joins TRBV19 and TRBJ2-2, with a weak D call TRBD1 (6 bases). The ends were cut back, 5 bases at V and 6 bases at J, with 13 bases in the middle. CDR1 is LNHDA and CDR2 is SQIVND in the germline V gene (reference sequence). The CDR3 is made up of 14 amino acids.

The chain couples TRBV19 to TRBJ2-5; a possible D gene is TRBD1 (6 bases). CDR3 size: 14 residues. Deletions cut 10 bases from V and 5 bases from J, with 20 bases between. The germline gives CDR1 LNHDA, CDR2 SQIVND (reference sequence). Written as DNA, the CDR3 is TGTGCCACCAGGGGCATGGGCCCGTCCGAGACCCAGTACTTC. It translates to CATRGMGPSETQYF.

The CDR3 DNA sequence: TGCGCCAGCAGCTTCGGAGGGGAAGGGAGTTTAAAGCAGTACTTC. This translates into CASSFGGEGSLKQYF. The chain uses TRBV5-1 and TRBJ2-7; D possibly corresponds to TRBD2 (6 bases). V was trimmed by 2 bases and J by 8 bases, leaving 20 bases between them. The germline gives CDR1 SGHRS, CDR2 YFSETQ. This CDR3 has 15 amino acids.

The V gene is TRBV27, the J gene TRBJ1-5, with TRBD1 as a possible D gene (6 bases). Germline V gene lookup returns CDR1 MNHEY and CDR2 SMNVEV (reference sequence). The V end lost 5 bases, the J end lost 0 bases, and 20 bases lay between the germline ends. The CDR3 extends over 18 amino acids. This CDR3 is CASSGQDSTFHSNQPQHF. For the CDR3, the DNA is TGTGCCAGCAGTGGGCAGGACAGTACTTTTCATAGCAATCAGCCCCAGCATTTT.

This rearrangement joins TRBV6-4 to TRBJ1-5; 12 bases map to TRBD1. This CDR3 is 17 amino acids long. The germline V gene encodes CDR1 MRHNA and CDR2 SNTAGT. The trim removed 0 bases at V and 10 bases at J, leaving 10 bases unmatched. Here the CDR3 reads CASSDSMGTGGTEPQHF. In DNA form, the CDR3 reads TGTGCCAGCAGTGACTCAATGGGGACAGGGGGCACCGAACCCCAGCATTTT.

The V gene is TRBV24-1, the J gene TRBJ2-5; D is perhaps TRBD2 (6 bases). In germline, CDR1 is KGHDR, CDR2 SFDVKD. Trimming removed 4 bases from V and 5 bases from J, with 19 bases in between. The CDR3 totals 16 residues. CDR3 residues: CATSEDQPEGYETQYF. Written as DNA, the CDR3 is TGTGCCACCAGTGAGGACCAGCCGGAGGGATATGAGACCCAGTACTTC.

The V gene is TRBV7-9, the J gene TRBJ1-1; weak D call: TRBD1 (5 bases). Germline CDR1 is SEHNR and CDR2 is FQNEAQ (reference sequence). This CDR3 contains 13 residues. Deletions cut 6 bases from V and 4 bases from J, with 12 bases between. The CDR3 here is CASRGEGLTEAFF. CDR3 in DNA: TGTGCCAGCAGGGGGGAGGGACTCACTGAAGCTTTCTTT.

This chain links TRBV4-3 with TRBJ1-2, with D perhaps TRBD1 (6 bases). CDR3 length: 15 amino acids. Germline CDR1 LGHNA, CDR2 YSLEER. Between the trimmed V and J ends, which lost 3 bases and 2 bases, there was a span of 13 bases. The CDR3 sequence is CASSQLLDSNYGYTF. As DNA, the CDR3 is TGCGCCAGCAGCCAGCTCTTGGACAGCAACTATGGCTACACCTTC.

The rearrangement joins TRBV7-2 to TRBJ1-6; 8 nucleotides match TRBD1. Germline CDR1 reads SGHTA; CDR2 reads FQGNSA. V shed 6 bases, J shed 14 bases, and the junction held 12 bases outside the gene matches. This CDR3 is built from 14 residues. The CDR3 reads CASSFDRGVSALHF. Here the CDR3 DNA reads TGTGCCAGCAGTTTCGACAGGGGAGTTTCGGCCCTCCACTTT.

There are a few counts of this clone. V and J are TRBV5-1 and TRBJ1-4, with TRBD1 matching 11 bases. The J segment lost 1 base and the V segment lost 3 bases, leaving 2 bases of the junction unmatched. CDR3 length: 16 residues. Germline V gene data show CDR1 as SGHRS and CDR2 as YFSETQ. CDR3 sequence: CASSWGQGVTNEKLFF. DNA for the CDR3: TGCGCCAGCAGCTGGGGACAGGGGGTAACTAATGAAAAACTGTTTTTT.

V usage is TRBV18 and J usage is TRBJ2-3, with D possibly matching TRBD1 (5 bases). CDR3 length: 15 residues. V lost 0 bases and J lost 4, with 11 bases in between. Germline values: CDR1 KGHSH, CDR2 LQKENI. The CDR3 loop is CASSPPSWGADTQYF. The CDR3 DNA is TGTGCCAGCTCACCACCCAGCTGGGGCGCAGATACGCAGTATTTT.

The CDR3 reads CASSPRGAGVAYEQYF. Written as DNA, the CDR3 is TGTGCCAGCTCACCAAGGGGTGCAGGGGTCGCCTACGAGCAGTACTTC. The chain joins TRBV18 to TRBJ2-7; D possibly corresponds to TRBD1 (6 bases). CDR1 is KGHSH and CDR2 is LQKENI in the germline V gene. The CDR3 spans 16 residues. Trimming removed 2 bases at V and 2 bases at J, with 16 bases between.

This chain links TRBV7-2 with TRBJ1-3; a possible D gene is TRBD1 (5 bases). V lost 4 bases and J 8 bases, leaving 18 bases between the germline ends. Germline V gives CDR1 SGHTA, CDR2 FQGNSA. This CDR3 is 15 amino acids long. Here the CDR3 reads CASSSLDRGWDTIYF. DNA of the CDR3: TGTGCCAGCAGCTCCCTGGATAGGGGCTGGGACACCATATATTTT.